This TCR beta chain was found in a study of T cell responses to AZD1222 COVID-19 vaccine. Study context: Second-dose recipients at about 4 or about 12 weeks were treated as one pooled group.

This clone was detected once. Its antigen is as yet unknown. Study-wide points: The sample set comprised mostly white British donors with more females, and clonal diversity was possibly underestimated.

Germline CDR1 reads SEHNR; CDR2 reads FQNEAQ (reference sequence). Germline trimming cut 6 bases from V and 2 bases from J; bases unmatched to any gene: 13. There are 18 residues in the CDR3. Generated by immunoSEQ multiplex PCR, the TCRdb table keeps only in-frame clones and is missing some. The repertoire has about 53,000 clones, approximately 84% of them found once; the top ten carry 27%. Sequences were derived from peripheral blood, sampled on day 0 of AZD1222 vaccination. The TCR originated in an adult in good health. The genes are TRBV7-9 and TRBJ1-3; 10 positions match TRBD1. CDR3 residues: CASRHPGGDRGTGNTIYF. In DNA form, the CDR3 reads TGTGCCAGCAGACACCCAGGGGGGGACAGGGGAACTGGAAACACCATATATTTT. The full variable domain, in which reference TRBV7-9 and TRBJ1-3 provide the parts outside the CDR3, is DTGVSQNPRHKITKRGQNVTFRCDPISEHNRLYWYRQTLGQGPEFLTYFQNEAQLEKSRLLSDRFSAERPKGSFSTLEIQRTEQGDSAMYLCASRHPGGDRGTGNTIYFGEGSWLTVV.